The present entry profiles one T cell receptor (beta chain) with its context. The antigen is not known. The data were obtained in a study of beta chain features in type 1 diabetes. Study outcomes and limitations: In comparison with healthy donors, patients had naive, central memory and Treg TCRB repertoires that appeared more similar.

Expressed TCRB transcripts were sequenced after all isolated RNA was converted to cDNA. This table comes from immunoSEQ multiplex PCR, and its TCRdb copy is limited to in-frame clones, with some not included. The table records approximately 250,000 clones, over 8.5% of them present only once. Per the germline V gene, CDR1 is MGHRA and CDR2 is YSYEKL. Trimming left V 2 bases short and J 2 bases short, with 20 bases between. The CDR3 runs 18 residues. The V gene is TRBV4-1, the J gene TRBJ2-3; no firm D call. This clonotype was sampled from a woman aged 18-35 years in good health. The sample comprised naive CD4+ T cells from blood. CDR3 bases: TGCGCCAGCAGCCAAAGTACTAATGAGAGGCAAATCACAGATACGCAGTATTTT. The encoded protein is CASSQSTNERQITDTQYF.